Sequencing of this T cell receptor (beta chain) was carried out in a study of T cell repertoires in cytomegalovirus infection. Study information: Public TCR beta signatures provided an indication of both CMV infection and a matching HLA type. Study conclusions and caveats: People with CMV and the relevant HLA were identified by cumulative public TCR beta family frequency.

TCRdb passed the reads through MiXCR, listing each CDR3 protein once. Of 340,000 or so distinct CDR3 sequences in the sample, about 25% are singletons; the top ten hold 10% to 15%. This clonotype was seen more than once but under ten times. Its target is unknown. The CDR3 is made up of 16 amino acids. Germline V CDR1 and CDR2: DFQATT, SNEGSKA (reference sequence). The trim removed 1 base at V and 7 bases at J, leaving 6 bases unmatched. V is TRBV20-1 and J is TRBJ2-1, with TRBD2 matching 14 bases. Sequenced here: cultured PBMCs, sampled from culture after CMV antigen stimulation. This receptor was taken from a human donor in good health (CMV status not recorded). Some clones in this sample may be carry-over from other donors' samples. DNA of the CDR3: TGCAGTGCTAGAGGACTAGCGGGAGGGGTCGGAAATGAGCAGTTCTTC. Translated: CSARGLAGGVGNEQFF.